This T cell receptor (beta chain) was sequenced for a study of CD8 T cells in ankylosing spondylitis (dated by TCRdb to 2016 to 2017). A note on the overall study: To find TCR variants linked to disease, the study profiled T cell receptor beta repertoires in ankylosing spondylitis patients and healthy donors. The whole study cohort included over a hundred healthy donors and around 24 ankylosing spondylitis patients. Peripheral blood samples were taken, and synovial fluid was additionally collected from ankylosing spondylitis patients.

There are many counts of this clonotype. There is no known antigen for this receptor. No per-base quality is available; no much larger clone lies one base away. What the study reported, not specific to this receptor: The disease-linked clones had a CD8+ phenotype and were found at relatively low frequencies in peripheral blood. The disease-linked clones were reported to be significantly enriched in matched synovial fluid samples from ankylosing spondylitis patients. Some motif variants were previously reported in synovial fluid and blood of reactive arthritis patients, suggesting common disease-initiation mechanisms. A TCR beta motif of about eight highly homologous amino acid variants appeared characteristic of blood from ankylosing spondylitis patients.

TCRdb names Illumina HiSeq 2500 as the instrument used. TCR beta libraries were prepared by quantitative 5'-RACE with molecular barcodes. Per the authors' processing: To identify disease-linked TCR variants, a new computational method was used, one built on a probabilistic model of VDJ rearrangement. The public reads were reprocessed in TCRdb via fastp at Q25 and MiXCR, keeping in-frame beta chains. Identical CDR3 proteins give one entry, which carries the most common genes and DNA. These V and J calls are TCRdb output, not the study's own analysis. The sample profile shows a few hundred thousand distinct CDR3 sequences; under 12% of them were found once. Of the sample, roughly a fifth falls within the top ten clones. V is shortened by 2 bases, J by 6 bases, and the region joining them spans 9 bases. The cysteine opens and the phenylalanine closes a CDR3 of 13 amino acids. The CDR3 DNA has 39 bases and is translated from base 1.

The receptor chain draws on TRBV12-3 or TRBV12-4 and TRBJ2-3, with no confident D gene call. The specimen sequenced was blood, either unsorted or a sorted T cell fraction (not recorded which). This sequence originates from a male donor with ankylosing spondylitis or in good health (not recorded which). Here is the DNA: TGTGCCAGCAGTTTAATGGCCCCGGATACGCAGTATTTT. Protein translation: CASSLMAPDTQYF.